A single sample gave rise to the 5 T cell receptor beta chains below, sequenced in a study of blood T cell repertoires in COVID-19 (dated by TCRdb to about 2020). The library was prepared using the immunoSEQ multiplex PCR assay. TCRdb stores this immuneACCESS table with in-frame sequences only. Part of the clones is absent; in the studies checked, under half of the shortfall reflects unresolved V genes, and no reason is known for the rest. This sample has some 200,000 clones in its table, and around 81% of those were observed once. Jointly, the top ten make up 8.9% of the sample. Sequencing was done on a sample of PBMCs or T cells enriched from blood (not recorded which). The receptor set was obtained from a woman aged 45-65 years with acute COVID-19.

The chain links TRBV18 to TRBJ2-1, with D uncertain. The V end lost 3 bases, the J end lost 8 bases, and 17 bases lay between the germline ends. CDR1 is KGHSH and CDR2 is LQKENI in the germline V gene. This CDR3 is 15 amino acids long. CDR3: CASSPNLQTQHEQFF. The CDR3 DNA is TGTGCCAGCTCACCGAACCTGCAGACTCAACATGAGCAGTTCTTC.

Here the CDR3 DNA reads TGTGCCAGCAGCCTTGGAGGCGGGATCTTTCTTGAGACCCAGTACTTC. Translation gives CASSLGGGIFLETQYF. V gene TRBV5-4 combines with J gene TRBJ2-5, with D perhaps matching TRBD2 (6 bases). CDR1 SGHNT and CDR2 YYREEE come from the germline V gene (reference sequence). The CDR3 consists of 16 residues. V was cut by 4 bases and J by 5 bases, with 21 bases left in between.

The chain combines TRBV10-3 with TRBJ2-2; no clear D gene. The germline CDR1 and CDR2 sequences are ENHRY and SYGVKD. Trimming shortened V by 5 bases and J by 4 bases, and 14 bases separated the two germline ends. The CDR3 sequence is 15 residues long. The CDR3 here is CAISLSVLSTGELFF. CDR3 sequence (DNA): TGTGCCATCAGTCTCTCGGTCCTGAGCACCGGGGAGCTGTTTTTT.

This clone appeared a few times. The chain employs TRBV7-3 and TRBJ1-1, with D maybe TRBD1 (5 bases). This CDR3 has 13 amino acids. Trimming pared 0 bases from V and 4 bases from J, leaving 6 bases between. CDR1 is SGHTA and CDR2 is FQGTGA in the germline V gene. The CDR3 is CASSLTGVTEAFF. The CDR3 DNA reads as TGTGCCAGCAGCTTAACAGGGGTCACTGAAGCTTTCTTT.

CDR3 protein: CASSNRDRARGYTF. CDR3 sequence (DNA): TGTGCCAGTAGTAACCGGGACAGGGCAAGAGGCTACACCTTC. The V and J genes are TRBV19 and TRBJ1-2; 9 bases agree with TRBD1. This CDR3 has 14 residues. Germline CDR1 LNHDA, CDR2 SQIVND (reference sequence). Germline trimming cut 4 bases from V and 8 bases from J; bases unmatched to any gene: 8.